This T cell receptor beta chain was identified in a study of T-cell reconstitution after alpha-beta-depleted transplantation in children. In germline, CDR1 is SGHRS, CDR2 YFSETQ. The V end was cut by 0 bases, the J end by 5 bases, with 12 bases between. The CDR3 has 14 residues. This sample's TCRbeta library carried unique molecular identifier barcodes. TCRdb reprocessed the PCR reads via MiXCR and lists one record per CDR3 protein. The data show 600,000 to 800,000 distinct CDR3 sequences, around 13% seen once. This clonotype originated in a girl between 2 and 10 years old with congenital amegakaryocytic thrombocytopenia, due to receive a stem cell transplant. The chain employs TRBV5-1 and TRBJ2-7; tentatively, D is TRBD2 (5 bases). Specimen: PBMCs, collected before TCRalphabeta/CD19-depleted stem cell transplant. The CDR3 protein is CASSLASQVDEQYF. CDR3 in DNA: TGCGCCAGCAGCTTGGCTAGCCAGGTAGACGAGCAGTACTTC.